The 14 T cell receptor beta chains in this list originate from one sample, sequenced in a study of blood T cell repertoires in COVID-19 (dated by TCRdb to 2018 to 2020). Library construction relied on the immunoSEQ multiplex PCR assay. TCRdb holds this immuneACCESS table with in-frame rearrangements only. Some clones are missing; in checked studies, unresolved V genes explain under half, and the rest has no known cause. The sample table shows 200,000 to 250,000 clones, and 82% are seen once. The leading ten clones occupy around 3.3% of the sample. Sequencing was done on a sample of peripheral blood. The receptors come from an elderly woman with acute or convalescent COVID-19.

Only one count was recorded for this clone. The V call is TRBV23-1, the J call TRBJ1-3, with D perhaps TRBD1 (5 bases). TRBV23-1 is identified as an open reading frame with a role that is uncertain. The germline V and J ends were trimmed by 0 bases and 0 bases, with 12 bases remaining between them. This CDR3 comprises 17 residues. CDR3 bases: TGCGCCAGCAGTCAATCGCAGGACATACACTCTGGAAACACCATATATTTT. Its protein is CASSQSQDIHSGNTIYF.

In this sample, this clone turned up once. V is TRBV5-4 and J is TRBJ1-1; D perhaps matches TRBD1 (6 bases). Germline CDR1 reads SGHNT; CDR2 reads YYREEE (reference sequence). V was trimmed by 0 bases and J by 0 bases, leaving 9 bases between them. CDR3 size: 15 residues. The DNA for the CDR3 is TGTGCCAGCAGCTTGGACAGGGCTATGAACACTGAAGCTTTCTTT. This gives the protein CASSLDRAMNTEAFF.

Concerning this clone itself: Other DNA sequences in the same sample also yield this CDR3. The V and J genes are TRBV5-1 and TRBJ2-1, with D possibly TRBD1 on 5 matching bases. Germline assignment: CDR1 SGHRS and CDR2 YFSETQ. The CDR3 consists of 14 residues. V lost 0 bases and J lost 5, with 9 bases in between. The CDR3 loop reads CASSLAAGNNEQFF. CDR3 sequence (DNA): TGCGCCAGCAGCTTGGCGGCAGGGAACAATGAGCAGTTCTTC. Together with reference TRBV5-1 and TRBJ2-1, the CDR3 gives the full variable domain: KAGVTQTPRYLIKTRGQQVTLSCSPISGHRSVSWYQQTPGQGLQFLFEYFSETQRNKGNFPGRFSGRQFSNSRSEMNVSTLELGDSALYLCASSLAAGNNEQFFGPGTRLTVL.

The CDR3 protein is CARPGRTRAYNSPLHF. The CDR3 DNA reads as TGCGCCCGTCCAGGGCGGACCAGGGCCTATAATTCACCCCTCCACTTT. The chain links TRBV5-1 to TRBJ1-6; D may be TRBD1 (5 bases). This CDR3 region has 16 residues. V gave up 10 bases and J gave up 2 bases, with 19 bases separating them. Germline lookup yields CDR1 SGHRS and CDR2 YFSETQ.

The J gene is TRBJ1-1, the V gene TRBV6-1; D is possibly TRBD1 (5 bases). CDR1 is MNHNS, CDR2 SASEGT, per germline. The CDR3 has 15 amino acids. V gave up 2 bases and J gave up 3 bases, with 13 bases separating them. Here the CDR3 reads CASSEYRGVDTEAFF. In nucleotides, the CDR3 is TGTGCCAGCAGTGAATATCGGGGGGTGGACACTGAAGCTTTCTTT.

Remarks on this clone: The sample contains more than one DNA sequence encoding this CDR3. The chain recombines TRBV5-4 with TRBJ1-2; perhaps TRBD1 as D (5 bases). Deletions cut 0 bases from V and 2 bases from J, with 8 bases between. Germline V CDR1 and CDR2: SGHNT, YYREEE (reference sequence). The CDR3 contains 14 residues. The CDR3 nucleotides are TGTGCCAGCAGCTTGGGGCAGGGAAACTATGGCTACACCTTC. This codes for CASSLGQGNYGYTF.

V usage is TRBV14 and J usage is TRBJ1-5; D uncertain. The germline V gene has CDR1 SGHDN and CDR2 FVKESK. This CDR3 is built from 11 residues. V was clipped by 6 bases and J by 6 bases, with 6 bases between them. CDR3 coding DNA: TGTGCCAGCAGGCGGGGTCAGCCCCAGCATTTT. It yields the protein CASRRGQPQHF.

The rearrangement joins TRBV7-9 to TRBJ1-2, with D hard to call. V lost 5 bases and J lost 1, with 17 bases in between. CDR3 length: 16 residues. Germline CDR1 reads SEHNR; CDR2 reads FQNEAQ (reference sequence). CDR3 sequence: CASSVWRGQFNYGYTF. The DNA for the CDR3 is TGTGCCAGCAGCGTATGGAGAGGGCAATTTAACTATGGCTACACCTTC. Filled out from reference TRBV7-9 and TRBJ1-2, the complete variable domain reads DTGVSQNPRHKITKRGQNVTFRCDPISEHNRLYWYRQTLGQGPEFLTYFQNEAQLEKSRLLSDRFSAERPKGSFSTLEIQRTEQGDSAMYLCASSVWRGQFNYGYTFGSGTRLTVV.

The chain combines TRBV6-1 with TRBJ1-2, with D possibly matching TRBD1 (5 bases). Germline assignment: CDR1 MNHNS and CDR2 SASEGT. V lost 3 bases and J 7 bases, leaving 21 bases between the germline ends. This CDR3 is built from 16 residues. CDR3 region: CASSEMGLLIRGGYTF. The CDR3 coding sequence is TGTGCCAGCAGTGAGATGGGACTTCTTATTCGCGGTGGCTACACCTTC.

CDR3 in amino acids: CASSARRSGQGGEKLFF. Written as DNA, the CDR3 is TGTGCCAGCAGCGCCCGTCGGTCGGGACAGGGGGGGGAAAAACTGTTTTTT. This sequence joins TRBV3-1 (or the pseudogene TRBV3-2) and TRBJ1-4; 11 bases agree with TRBD1. There are 17 residues in the CDR3. Germline V gives CDR1 LGHDT, CDR2 YNNKEL (reference sequence). Trimming removed 5 bases from V and 8 bases from J; junction bases left unmatched: 13.

Note on this clone: Distinct nucleotide sequences in the sample also encode this CDR3. The rearrangement uses TRBV12-3 or TRBV12-4 and TRBJ2-7; D possibly corresponds to TRBD1 (7 bases). V was trimmed by 4 bases and J by 2 bases, leaving 9 bases between them. The CDR3 has 13 amino acids. DNA of the CDR3: TGTGCCAGCAGTTCAGGGGGGACCTACGAGCAGTACTTC. It encodes CASSSGGTYEQYF.

The chain is built from TRBV5-4 and TRBJ1-4; 9 bases align to TRBD1. This CDR3 region has 15 residues. V gave up 1 base and J gave up 8 bases; unmatched junction bases: 6. CDR1 SGHNT and CDR2 YYREEE come from the germline V gene (reference sequence). The CDR3 region is CASSLTGGREEKLFF. In nucleotides, the CDR3 is TGTGCCAGCAGCTTGACAGGGGGCCGAGAAGAAAAACTGTTTTTT.

The V and J genes are TRBV28 and TRBJ1-2; weak D call: TRBD1 (5 bases). V was pared by 5 bases and J by 9 bases, with 13 bases between. Germline values: CDR1 MDHEN, CDR2 SYDVKM. This CDR3 region has 12 residues. CDR3 sequence: CASSRGVSSYTF. The DNA for the CDR3 is TGTGCCAGCAGTCGGGGGGTATCGAGCTACACCTTC.

The chain joins TRBV5-1 to TRBJ1-2, with 8 bases lining up with TRBD1. With 3 bases clipped from V and 2 bases from J, the junction kept 3 bases outside the gene matches. The CDR3 has 14 amino acids. Germline assignment: CDR1 SGHRS and CDR2 YFSETQ. CDR3 sequence reads: CASSSGQANYGYTF. CDR3 bases: TGCGCCAGCAGCTCGGGACAGGCAAACTATGGCTACACCTTC.